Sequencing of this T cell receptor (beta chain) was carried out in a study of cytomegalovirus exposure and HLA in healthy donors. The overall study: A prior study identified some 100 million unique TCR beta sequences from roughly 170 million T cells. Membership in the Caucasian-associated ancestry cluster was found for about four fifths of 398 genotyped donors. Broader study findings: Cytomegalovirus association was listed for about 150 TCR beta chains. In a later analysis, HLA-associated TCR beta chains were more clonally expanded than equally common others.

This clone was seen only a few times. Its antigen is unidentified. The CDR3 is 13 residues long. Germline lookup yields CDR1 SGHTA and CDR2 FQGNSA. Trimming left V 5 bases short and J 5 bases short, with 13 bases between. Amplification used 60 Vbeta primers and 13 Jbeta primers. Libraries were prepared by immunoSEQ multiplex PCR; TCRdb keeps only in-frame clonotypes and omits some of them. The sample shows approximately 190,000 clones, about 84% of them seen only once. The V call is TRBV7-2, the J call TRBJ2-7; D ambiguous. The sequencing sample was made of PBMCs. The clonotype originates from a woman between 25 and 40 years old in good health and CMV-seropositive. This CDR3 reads CASSNLVYDEQYF. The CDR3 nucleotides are TGTGCCAGCAGCAACCTAGTGTACGACGAGCAGTACTTC.